These 22 T cell receptor beta chains came from one sample sequenced in a study of Ad26.COV2.S vaccination and SARS-CoV-2 variants. Some clones are missing from TCRdb's copy, which holds only in-frame ones; the method was immunoSEQ multiplex PCR. The data contain about 350,000 clones, around 90% of them seen just once; the ten biggest clones take up about 3.9%. The sample consisted of peripheral blood, taken after recovery from COVID-19. The receptors derive from a human donor who had recovered from COVID-19.

The rearrangement joins TRBV9 to TRBJ1-1, with D tentatively TRBD1 (5 bases). Germline CDR1 SGDLS, CDR2 YYNGEE. V lost 0 bases and J 1 base, leaving 16 bases between the germline ends. The CDR3 runs to 17 residues. The CDR3 loop is CASSVDPPGAQNTEAFF. In nucleotides, the CDR3 is TGTGCCAGCAGCGTAGATCCCCCCGGGGCGCAGAACACTGAAGCTTTCTTT.

The V call is TRBV2, the J call TRBJ1-1, with D unresolved. Germline V CDR1 and CDR2: SNHLY, FYNNEI. Trimming shortened V by 8 bases and J by 6 bases, and 13 bases separated the two germline ends. The CDR3 is 12 amino acids. As DNA, the CDR3 is TGTGCCAGCCTTGGCCGGGTCGCTGAAGCTTTCTTT. It is translated as CASLGRVAEAFF. The variable domain in full, with the rest retrieved from reference TRBV2 and TRBJ1-1, is EPEVTQTPSHQVTQMGQEVILRCVPISNHLYFYWYRQILGQKVEFLVSFYNNEISEKSEIFDDQFSVERPDGSNFTLKIRSTKLEDSAMYFCASLGRVAEAFFGQGTRLTVV.

This chain connects TRBV18 to TRBJ1-2; D not resolved. CDR1 is KGHSH, CDR2 LQKENI, per germline. The CDR3 has 16 residues. Trimming took off 1 base at V and 2 bases at J, with 14 bases between the two ends. The CDR3 spells CASSPQGSGLNYGYTF. The CDR3 DNA reads as TGTGCCAGCTCACCACAGGGATCAGGCTTGAACTATGGCTACACCTTC. Filled out from reference TRBV18 and TRBJ1-2, the complete variable domain reads NAGVMQNPRHLVRRRGQEARLRCSPMKGHSHVYWYRQLPEEGLKFMVYLQKENIIDESGMPKERFSAEFPKEGPSILRIQQVVRGDSAAYFCASSPQGSGLNYGYTFGSGTRLTVV.

V usage is TRBV5-1 and J usage is TRBJ1-4; 9 nucleotides agree with TRBD1. The CDR3 loop spans 15 amino acids. Germline trimming cut 0 bases from V and 7 bases from J; bases unmatched to any gene: 4. Germline V gene sequence: CDR1 SGHRS, CDR2 YFSETQ. In nucleotides, the CDR3 is TGCGCCAGCAGCTTGGCCGGGACAGGGAGTGAAAAACTGTTTTTT. Protein product: CASSLAGTGSEKLFF.

This sequence joins TRBV18 and TRBJ2-1, with TRBD2 as a possible D gene (6 bases). CDR3 size: 17 residues. From germline, CDR1 is KGHSH and CDR2 LQKENI. V shed 3 bases and J shed 9 bases, with 24 bases lying between them. In nucleotides, the CDR3 is TGTGCCAGCTCACCGCCCGTTAAAGCGGGCCGGGGAAGTGAGCAGTTCTTC. As protein: CASSPPVKAGRGSEQFF.

The V and J genes are TRBV19 and TRBJ2-5; 9 nucleotides match TRBD2. The V gene end was trimmed by 3 bases and the J gene end by 0 bases; junction bases not matched to a gene: 2. Germline CDR1 and CDR2: LNHDA and SQIVND (reference sequence). The CDR3 contains 15 residues. Written as DNA, the CDR3 is TGTGCCAGTAGTATCCAGCGGGGGGACCAAGAGACCCAGTACTTC. It specifies CASSIQRGDQETQYF.

The V call is TRBV11-2, the J call TRBJ2-7, with 9 bases matching TRBD1. The germline gives CDR1 SGHAT, CDR2 FQNNGV. The CDR3 has 15 amino acids. V shed 1 base and J 4 bases; nucleotides not matched to a gene: 5. The DNA for the CDR3 is TGTGCCAGCAGCTTAGTGGGACAGGGTTTTTACGAGCAGTACTTC. Protein sequence: CASSLVGQGFYEQYF.

In this sample, this clone turned up once. V and J are TRBV18 and TRBJ2-7, with TRBD2 as a possible D gene (7 bases). V was trimmed by 1 base and J by 1 base, leaving 17 bases between them. CDR3 size: 17 residues. Germline V gives CDR1 KGHSH, CDR2 LQKENI. CDR3 sequence: CASSPLYGGPNSYEQYF. In nucleotides, the CDR3 is TGTGCCAGCTCACCACTATACGGGGGGCCCAATTCCTACGAGCAGTACTTC.

The chain joins TRBV21-1 to TRBJ2-3; the table names TRBD2, a call not compared with the DNA. TRBV21-1 is flagged as a pseudogene. The CDR3 has 15 amino acids. The CDR3 DNA reads as TGTGCCAGCAGCAAAGGGCTGGAGGGGACAGATACGCAGTATTTT. It encodes CASSKGLEGTDTQYF.

The rearrangement uses TRBV2 and TRBJ2-7; 8 positions agree with TRBD1. This CDR3 has 12 residues. The V segment lost 6 bases and the J segment 6 bases; nucleotides outside the gene matches: 4. Germline V CDR1 and CDR2: SNHLY, FYNNEI. This chain's CDR3 is CASSPGGSEQYF. Here the CDR3 DNA reads TGTGCCAGCAGCCCAGGGGGCAGCGAGCAGTACTTC.

The count of this clone is one. V gene TRBV12-3 or TRBV12-4 combines with J gene TRBJ1-1; 9 bases match TRBD1. The V gene end was trimmed by 5 bases and the J gene end by 2 bases; junction bases not matched to a gene: 0. The CDR3 runs 13 residues. The DNA of the CDR3 is TGTGCCAGCAGTACAGGGGGCAACACTGAAGCTTTCTTT. Translating gives CASSTGGNTEAFF.

This clone appeared many times. V is TRBV9 and J is TRBJ1-4, with unresolved D. CDR1 is SGDLS and CDR2 is YYNGEE in the germline V gene. This CDR3 has 15 residues. Between the trimmed V and J ends, which lost 2 bases and 1 base, there was a span of 9 bases. The CDR3, as DNA: TGTGCCAGCAGCGTCGGGTGGGGAACTAATGAAAAACTGTTTTTT. This translates into CASSVGWGTNEKLFF.

The CDR3 DNA sequence: TGCAGCGTTGAAGCAACGCGCACCGGGGAGCTGTTTTTT. This gives the protein CSVEATRTGELFF. J is TRBJ2-2 and V is TRBV29-1, with D uncertain. In germline, CDR1 is SQVTM, CDR2 ANQGSEA. V was shortened by 1 base and J by 4 bases, with 7 bases between the two germline ends. The CDR3 consists of 13 residues.

The gene calls are TRBV20-1 and TRBJ1-2, with D hard to call. CDR1 DFQATT and CDR2 SNEGSKA come from the germline V gene (reference sequence). The germline V and J ends were trimmed by 0 bases and 7 bases, with 6 bases remaining between them. The CDR3 totals 11 residues. CDR3 region: CSAREQTGYTF. As DNA, the CDR3 is TGCAGTGCTAGAGAGCAAACTGGCTACACCTTC.

CDR3 sequence (DNA): TGTGCCAGCAGTGTTGGTGGGATGGACACTGAAGCTTTCTTT. This sequence encodes CASSVGGMDTEAFF. This rearrangement joins TRBV2 to TRBJ1-1; D is unclear. Trimming cost V 4 bases and J 3 bases, with 12 bases left between them. The V gene's germline CDR1 is SNHLY and CDR2 FYNNEI. This CDR3 spans 14 amino acids.

This clone was seen just once. The sample contains more than one DNA sequence encoding this CDR3. The chain links TRBV12-3 or TRBV12-4 to TRBJ1-2; the D is unclear. V was clipped by 0 bases and J by 4 bases, with 3 bases between them. This CDR3 region has 12 residues. The CDR3, as DNA: TGTGCCAGCAGTTTAGCGGGCTATGGCTACACCTTC. It yields the protein CASSLAGYGYTF.

This clone was detected only a few times. V is TRBV11-2 and J is TRBJ1-2, with D possibly matching TRBD1 (6 bases). The germline V and J ends were trimmed by 5 bases and 4 bases, with 20 bases remaining between them. This CDR3 contains 16 residues. Per germline, CDR1 SGHAT and CDR2 FQNNGV. CDR3 protein: CASSPTEGRGGYGYTF. DNA of the CDR3: TGTGCCAGCAGCCCTACAGAGGGCAGGGGCGGCTATGGCTACACCTTC.

The genes are TRBV9 and TRBJ1-1, with D hard to call. Per germline, CDR1 SGDLS and CDR2 YYNGEE. Trimming removed 4 bases from V and 3 bases from J, with 16 bases in between. The CDR3 covers 15 residues. The CDR3 coding sequence is TGTGCCAGCAGCCCAGAGGGCGGCAGTTACACTGAAGCTTTCTTT. This sequence encodes CASSPEGGSYTEAFF.

This sequence joins TRBV6-6 and TRBJ2-5; the D is unclear. The ends were cut back, 4 bases at V and 6 bases at J, with 6 bases in the middle. In germline, CDR1 is MNHNY, CDR2 SVGAGI (reference sequence). The length of the CDR3 is 11 residues. This chain's CDR3 is CASSFEKTQYF. Written as DNA, the CDR3 is TGTGCCAGCAGTTTCGAGAAGACCCAGTACTTC.

The CDR3 loop is CASSLRPDSGNTIYF. The CDR3 nucleotides read TGTGCCAGCAGCTTACGACCCGATTCAGGGAACACCATATATTTT. The V gene is TRBV7-6, the J gene TRBJ1-3, with D tentatively TRBD1 (5 bases). Germline CDR1 and CDR2: SGHVS and FNYEAQ. The CDR3 covers 15 residues. Trimming pared 2 bases from V and 7 bases from J, leaving 15 bases between. Full variable domain (remainder filled in from reference TRBV7-6 and TRBJ1-3): GAGVSQSPRYKVTKRGQDVALRCDPISGHVSLYWYRQALGQGPEFLTYFNYEAQQDKSGLPNDRFSAERPEGSISTLTIQRTEQRDSAMYRCASSLRPDSGNTIYFGEGSWLTVV.

This chain connects TRBV13 to TRBJ2-7, with D perhaps TRBD1 (5 bases). The germline CDR1 and CDR2 sequences are PRHDT and FYEKMQ (reference sequence). This CDR3 comprises 12 residues. Trimming shortened V by 5 bases and J by 6 bases, and 11 bases separated the two germline ends. The CDR3 nucleotides read TGTGCCAGCAGCCGGCAGGGCACCGAGCAGTACTTC. It yields the protein CASSRQGTEQYF.

This clone was observed a single time. The chain uses TRBV5-4 and TRBJ1-1; D gene ambiguous. The CDR3 consists of 14 residues. Germline CDR1 reads SGHNT; CDR2 reads YYREEE (reference sequence). Deletions cut 0 bases from V and 1 base from J, with 7 bases between. DNA of the CDR3: TGTGCCAGCAGCTTGGTAAGGGAGAACACTGAAGCTTTCTTT. Translated, it gives CASSLVRENTEAFF.